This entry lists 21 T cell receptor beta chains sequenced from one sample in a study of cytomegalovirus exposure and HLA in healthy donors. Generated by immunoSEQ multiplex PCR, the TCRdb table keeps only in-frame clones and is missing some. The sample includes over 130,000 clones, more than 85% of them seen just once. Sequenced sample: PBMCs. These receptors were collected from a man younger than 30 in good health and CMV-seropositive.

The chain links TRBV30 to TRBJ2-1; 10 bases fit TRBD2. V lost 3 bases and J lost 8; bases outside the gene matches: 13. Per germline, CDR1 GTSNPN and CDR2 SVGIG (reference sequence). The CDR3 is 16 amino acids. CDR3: CAWRVWASGREDEQFF. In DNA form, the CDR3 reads TGTGCCTGGAGAGTATGGGCTAGCGGGAGAGAAGATGAGCAGTTCTTC. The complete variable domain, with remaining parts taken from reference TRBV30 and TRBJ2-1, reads SQTIHQWPATLVQPVGSPLSLECTVEGTSNPNLYWYRQAAGRGLQLLFYSVGIGQISSEVPQNLSASRPQDRQFILSSKKLLLSDSGFYLCAWRVWASGREDEQFFGPGTRLTVL.

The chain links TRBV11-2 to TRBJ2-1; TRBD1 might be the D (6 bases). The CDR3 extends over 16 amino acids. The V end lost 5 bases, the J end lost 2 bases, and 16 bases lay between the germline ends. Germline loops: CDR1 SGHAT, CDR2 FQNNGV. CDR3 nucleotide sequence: TGTGCCAGCAGCGAAGGGACAATTGTTACCTACAATGAGCAGTTCTTC. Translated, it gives CASSEGTIVTYNEQFF.

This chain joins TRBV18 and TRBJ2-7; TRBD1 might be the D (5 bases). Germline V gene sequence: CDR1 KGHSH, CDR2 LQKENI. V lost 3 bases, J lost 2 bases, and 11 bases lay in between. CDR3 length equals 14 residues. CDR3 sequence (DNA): TGTGCCAGCTCACCGACAGTCCCTACCTACGAGCAGTACTTC. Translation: CASSPTVPTYEQYF. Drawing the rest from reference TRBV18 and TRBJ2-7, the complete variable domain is NAGVMQNPRHLVRRRGQEARLRCSPMKGHSHVYWYRQLPEEGLKFMVYLQKENIIDESGMPKERFSAEFPKEGPSILRIQQVVRGDSAAYFCASSPTVPTYEQYFGPGTRLTVT.

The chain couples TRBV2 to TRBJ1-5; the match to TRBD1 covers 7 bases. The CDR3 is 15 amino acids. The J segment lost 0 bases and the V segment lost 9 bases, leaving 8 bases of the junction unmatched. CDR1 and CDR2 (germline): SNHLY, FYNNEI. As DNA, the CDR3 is TGTGCCAGTTCAATCGGGACAGCTAGCAATCAGCCCCAGCATTTT. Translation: CASSIGTASNQPQHF.

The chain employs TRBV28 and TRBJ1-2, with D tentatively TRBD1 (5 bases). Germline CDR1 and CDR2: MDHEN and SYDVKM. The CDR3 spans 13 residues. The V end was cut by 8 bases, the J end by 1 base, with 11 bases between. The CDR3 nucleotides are TGTGCCAGCCGGGGGGAGATTAACTATGGCTACACCTTC. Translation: CASRGEINYGYTF.

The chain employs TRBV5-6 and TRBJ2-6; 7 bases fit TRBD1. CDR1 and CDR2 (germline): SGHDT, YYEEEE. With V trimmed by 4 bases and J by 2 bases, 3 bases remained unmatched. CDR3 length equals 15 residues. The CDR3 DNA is TGTGCCAGCAGCCTGACAGGGACTGGGGCCAACGTCCTGACTTTC. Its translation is CASSLTGTGANVLTF.

The CDR3 region has the DNA TGTGCCAGCAGCTCGCGTCGTTTGAACAGGGATTTGGGAACTGAAGCTTTCTTT. Translated: CASSSRRLNRDLGTEAFF. The chain is built from TRBV7-9 and TRBJ1-1; tentatively, D is TRBD1 (6 bases). The germline V gene encodes CDR1 SEHNR and CDR2 FQNEAQ (reference sequence). Trimming pared 4 bases from V and 5 bases from J, leaving 26 bases between. There are 18 residues in the CDR3. Full variable domain (remainder filled in from reference TRBV7-9 and TRBJ1-1): DTGVSQNPRHKITKRGQNVTFRCDPISEHNRLYWYRQTLGQGPEFLTYFQNEAQLEKSRLLSDRFSAERPKGSFSTLEIQRTEQGDSAMYLCASSSRRLNRDLGTEAFFGQGTRLTVV.

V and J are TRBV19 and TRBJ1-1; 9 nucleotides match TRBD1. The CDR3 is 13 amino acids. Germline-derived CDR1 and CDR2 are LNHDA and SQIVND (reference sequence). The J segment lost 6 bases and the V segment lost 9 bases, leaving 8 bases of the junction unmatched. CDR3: CASLTDRGSEAFF. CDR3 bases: TGTGCCAGCCTTACCGACAGGGGGTCTGAAGCTTTCTTT.

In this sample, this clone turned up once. The CDR3 nucleotides read TGTGCCAGCTCACAGGGGCAGGCCTACGAGCAGTACTTC. This codes for CASSQGQAYEQYF. The gene calls are TRBV18 and TRBJ2-7; tentative D call: TRBD1 (5 bases). Germline CDR1 and CDR2: KGHSH and LQKENI. Deletions cut 4 bases from V and 2 bases from J, with 9 bases between. The CDR3 totals 13 residues. Drawing the rest from reference TRBV18 and TRBJ2-7, the complete variable domain is NAGVMQNPRHLVRRRGQEARLRCSPMKGHSHVYWYRQLPEEGLKFMVYLQKENIIDESGMPKERFSAEFPKEGPSILRIQQVVRGDSAAYFCASSQGQAYEQYFGPGTRLTVT.

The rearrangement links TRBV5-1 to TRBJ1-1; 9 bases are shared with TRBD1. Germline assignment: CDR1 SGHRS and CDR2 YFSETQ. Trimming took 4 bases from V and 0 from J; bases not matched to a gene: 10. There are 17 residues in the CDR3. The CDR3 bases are TGCGCCAGCAGCCCCACAAAACAGGGGGCTATGAACACTGAAGCTTTCTTT. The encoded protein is CASSPTKQGAMNTEAFF. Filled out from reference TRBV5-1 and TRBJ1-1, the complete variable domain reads KAGVTQTPRYLIKTRGQQVTLSCSPISGHRSVSWYQQTPGQGLQFLFEYFSETQRNKGNFPGRFSGRQFSNSRSEMNVSTLELGDSALYLCASSPTKQGAMNTEAFFGQGTRLTVV.

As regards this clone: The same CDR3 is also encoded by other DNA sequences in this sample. The chain's CDR3 is CASSQDLRGRSGQPQHF. CDR3 DNA sequence: TGTGCCAGCAGCCAAGATCTCAGGGGGCGATCGGGTCAGCCCCAGCATTTT. The rearrangement joins TRBV4-2 to TRBJ1-5; TRBD1 aligns across 8 bases. The CDR3 is 17 amino acids. J was trimmed by 6 bases and V by 0 bases; bases with no gene match: 10. The V gene's germline CDR1 is LGHNA and CDR2 YNFKEQ.

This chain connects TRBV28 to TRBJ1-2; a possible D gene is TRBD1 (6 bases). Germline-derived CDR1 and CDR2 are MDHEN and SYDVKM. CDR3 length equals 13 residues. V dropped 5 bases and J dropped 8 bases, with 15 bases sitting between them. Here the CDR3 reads CASSVTGFSGYTF. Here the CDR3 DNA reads TGTGCCAGCAGTGTTACAGGGTTCAGCGGCTACACCTTC.

In nucleotides, the CDR3 is TGTGCCAGTAGTATCACAGGATCCTACGAGCAGTACTTC. Amino acid sequence: CASSITGSYEQYF. V gene TRBV19 combines with J gene TRBJ2-7, with D possibly being TRBD1 (5 bases). Trimming cost V 3 bases and J 1 base, with 7 bases left between them. There are 13 residues in the CDR3. CDR1 LNHDA and CDR2 SQIVND come from the germline V gene (reference sequence).

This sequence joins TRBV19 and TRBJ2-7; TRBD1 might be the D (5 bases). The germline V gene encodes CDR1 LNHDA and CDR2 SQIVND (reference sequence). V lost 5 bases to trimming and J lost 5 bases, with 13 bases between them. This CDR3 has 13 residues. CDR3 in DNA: TGTGCCAGTAGTTACAGGCTGGGGAACGAGCAGTACTTC. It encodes CASSYRLGNEQYF. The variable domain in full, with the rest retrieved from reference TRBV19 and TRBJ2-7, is DGGITQSPKYLFRKEGQNVTLSCEQNLNHDAMYWYRQDPGQGLRLIYYSQIVNDFQKGDIAEGYSVSREKKESFPLTVTSAQKNPTAFYLCASSYRLGNEQYFGPGTRLTVT.

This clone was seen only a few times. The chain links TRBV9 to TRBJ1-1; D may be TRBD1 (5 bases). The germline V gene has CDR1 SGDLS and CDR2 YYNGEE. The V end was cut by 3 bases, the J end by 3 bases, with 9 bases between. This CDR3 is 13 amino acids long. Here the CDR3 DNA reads TGTGCCAGCAGCGCGACAGCATACACTGAAGCTTTCTTT. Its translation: CASSATAYTEAFF.

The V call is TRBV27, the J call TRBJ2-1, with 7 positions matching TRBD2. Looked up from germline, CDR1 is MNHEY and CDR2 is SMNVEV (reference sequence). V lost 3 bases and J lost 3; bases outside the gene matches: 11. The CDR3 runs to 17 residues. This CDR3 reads CASSFQRERGYYNEQFF. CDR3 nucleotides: TGTGCCAGCAGTTTCCAGCGGGAACGGGGCTACTACAATGAGCAGTTCTTC.

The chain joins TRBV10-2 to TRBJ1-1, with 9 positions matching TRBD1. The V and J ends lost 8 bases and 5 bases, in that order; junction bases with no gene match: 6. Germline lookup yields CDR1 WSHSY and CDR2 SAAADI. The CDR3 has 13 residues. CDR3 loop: CASGTGILTEAFF. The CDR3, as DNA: TGCGCCAGCGGGACAGGGATATTGACTGAAGCTTTCTTT.

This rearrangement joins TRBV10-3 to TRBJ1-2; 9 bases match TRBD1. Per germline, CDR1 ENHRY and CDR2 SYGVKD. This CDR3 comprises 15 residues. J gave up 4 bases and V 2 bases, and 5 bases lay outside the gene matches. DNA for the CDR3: TGTGCCATCAGTGAGGTGACAGGGGGGGGCTATGGCTACACCTTC. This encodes CAISEVTGGGYGYTF.

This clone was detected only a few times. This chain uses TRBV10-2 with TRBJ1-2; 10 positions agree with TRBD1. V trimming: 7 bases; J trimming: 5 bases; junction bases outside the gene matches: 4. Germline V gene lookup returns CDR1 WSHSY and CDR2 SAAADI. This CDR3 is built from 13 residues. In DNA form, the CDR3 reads TGCGCCAGCACGGACAGGGGGGAGTATGGCTACACCTTC. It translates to CASTDRGEYGYTF.

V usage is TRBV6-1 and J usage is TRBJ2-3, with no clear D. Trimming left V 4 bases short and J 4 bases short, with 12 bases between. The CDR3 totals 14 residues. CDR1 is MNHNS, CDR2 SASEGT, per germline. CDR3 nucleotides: TGTGCCAGCAGTGTCCGGGTGCCCGCAGATACGCAGTATTTT. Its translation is CASSVRVPADTQYF.

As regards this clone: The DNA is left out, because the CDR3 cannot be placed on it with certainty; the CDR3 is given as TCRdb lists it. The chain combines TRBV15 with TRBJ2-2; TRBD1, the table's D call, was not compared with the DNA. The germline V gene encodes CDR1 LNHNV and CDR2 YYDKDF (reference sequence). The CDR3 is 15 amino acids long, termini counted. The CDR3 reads CATSKGALRAGELFF.